Listed below are T cell receptor beta chains from one sample, sequenced in a study of blood T cell repertoires in COVID-19. The table came from immunoSEQ multiplex PCR; TCRdb's copy has only in-frame clones and leaves some out. The sample records under 400,000 clones, roughly nine tenths being singletons. Sequences were obtained from peripheral blood. These receptors came from a woman aged 55 to 70 with COVID-19, enrolled during active disease. The CDR3 runs from the conserved cysteine through the conserved F or W. Fields, in order: clone size, J gene, D gene, V gene, CDR3 protein, CDR3 DNA. The D gene is left open where the match is weak. Size values are once, few and many counts, or a class for expanded clones, and some rows have none.

>NA|TRBJ2-7|TRBD2|TRBV3-1/TRBV3-2
CASSLSVTSGVYEQYF
TGTGCCAGCAGCCTAAGCGTAACTAGCGGGGTCTACGAGCAGTACTTC
>NA|TRBJ2-5|NA|TRBV3-1/TRBV3-2
CASSQEAAWGDQETQYF
TGTGCCAGCAGCCAAGAAGCCGCCTGGGGGGACCAAGAGACCCAGTACTTC
>NA|TRBJ1-3|NA|TRBV7-8
CASSLVGGGPSGNTIYF
TGTGCCAGCAGCTTAGTGGGCGGGGGTCCCTCTGGAAACACCATATATTTT
>NA|TRBJ2-7|NA|TRBV20-1
CSAPRAEQYF
TGCAGTGCCCCGAGGGCCGAGCAGTACTTC
>NA|TRBJ1-2|NA|TRBV6-4
CASSDGRGWEGYTF
TGTGCCAGCAGTGATGGCAGGGGATGGGAAGGCTACACCTTC
>few|TRBJ1-2|TRBD1|TRBV10-3
CAIREDRTYGYTF
TGTGCCATCAGGGAGGACAGGACCTATGGCTACACCTTC
>NA|TRBJ1-6|TRBD1|TRBV3-1/TRBV3-2
CASSQVPGQEAPLHF
TGTGCCAGCAGCCAAGTCCCGGGACAGGAAGCACCCCTCCACTTT
>NA|TRBJ2-3|TRBD2|TRBV19
CASSIRLAGAGDTQYF
TGTGCCAGTAGTATCCGACTAGCGGGGGCCGGAGATACGCAGTATTTT
>NA|TRBJ2-1|TRBD1|TRBV11-1
CASGTGDYNEQFF
TGTGCCAGCGGGACAGGGGACTACAATGAGCAGTTCTTC
>once|TRBJ2-4|TRBD2|TRBV5-6
CASSFWTRGAKNIQYF
TGTGCCAGCAGCTTTTGGACGCGGGGGGCAAAGAACATTCAGTACTTC
>NA|TRBJ1-2|NA|TRBV9
CASSFNGGTYGYTF
TGTGCCAGCAGCTTCAATGGAGGGACCTATGGCTACACCTTC
>NA|TRBJ1-1|TRBD1|TRBV5-1
CASSFVPGGSSTEAFF
TGCGCCAGCAGCTTCGTGCCAGGGGGCTCGAGTACTGAAGCTTTCTTT
>once|TRBJ1-1|NA|TRBV7-9
CASSLAGGGPEAFF
TGTGCCAGCAGCTTAGCTGGGGGGGGTCCTGAAGCTTTCTTT
>NA|TRBJ2-3|TRBD1|TRBV2
CASRRQGALDTQYF
TGTGCCAGCAGGAGGCAGGGGGCTCTAGATACGCAGTATTTT
>NA|TRBJ1-2|TRBD1|TRBV5-5
CASTLGTAFAGSGYTF
TGTGCCAGCACCTTAGGGACAGCATTTGCGGGGAGTGGCTACACCTTC
>once|TRBJ2-7|NA|TRBV15
CATSRPGTQAYEQYF
TGTGCCACCAGCCGCCCCGGGACACAGGCCTACGAGCAGTACTTC
>few|TRBJ1-5|TRBD1|TRBV3-1/TRBV3-2
CASSRTGHSQPQHF
TGTGCCAGCAGCAGGACAGGTCATAGTCAGCCCCAGCATTTT
>NA|TRBJ1-5|TRBD1|TRBV9
CASSRAGQGLPQHF
TGTGCCAGCAGTCGTGCGGGACAGGGACTGCCCCAGCATTTT
>NA|TRBJ1-2|TRBD1|TRBV6-1
CASSEATGSNYGYTF
TGTGCCAGCAGTGAAGCGACAGGGAGTAACTATGGCTACACCTTC
>once|TRBJ2-1|NA|TRBV7-9
CASSLERQVHNEQFF
TGTGCCAGCAGCTTAGAGAGACAGGTCCACAATGAGCAGTTCTTC
>NA|TRBJ2-5|TRBD1|TRBV5-1
CASSLVTGGQETQYF
TGCGCCAGCAGCCTCGTGACAGGGGGGCAAGAGACCCAGTACTTC
>NA|TRBJ1-4|NA|TRBV5-1
CASSLGGNNEKLFF
TGCGCCAGCAGCTTAGGAGGTAACAATGAAAAACTGTTTTTT
>NA|TRBJ1-1|NA|TRBV5-8
CASSYYRNTEAFF
TGTGCCAGCAGCTACTACAGGAATACTGAAGCTTTCTTT
>NA|TRBJ2-7|NA|TRBV19
CASSISVVSSYEQYF
TGTGCCAGTAGTATCTCTGTCGTCAGCTCCTACGAGCAGTACTTC
>NA|TRBJ1-1|NA|TRBV28
CASSSRTATTEAFF
TGTGCCAGCTCGTCCAGGACAGCGACCACTGAAGCTTTCTTT
>NA|TRBJ1-2|TRBD1|TRBV18
CASSPRGGDGYTF
TGTGCCAGCTCACCAAGAGGGGGCGATGGCTACACCTTC
>NA|TRBJ1-4|NA|TRBV27
CASSPLGGLVGKLFF
TGTGCCAGCAGCCCACTCGGGGGGCTGGTCGGAAAACTGTTTTTT
>NA|TRBJ2-7|TRBD1|TRBV27
CASSFPGTGAEQYF
TGTGCCAGCAGTTTCCCTGGGACAGGGGCCGAGCAGTACTTC
>few|TRBJ1-5|NA|TRBV2
CASRRTVSNQPQHF
TGTGCCAGCAGAAGGACAGTAAGCAATCAGCCCCAGCATTTT
>NA|TRBJ2-7|TRBD2|TRBV6-5
CASSYSTSGVSYEQYF
TGTGCCAGCAGTTACTCCACTAGCGGGGTCTCCTACGAGCAGTACTTC
>NA|TRBJ1-1|NA|TRBV7-2
CASSPSVGAITEAFF
TGTGCCAGCAGCCCGAGCGTGGGGGCAATCACTGAAGCTTTCTTT
>NA|TRBJ1-2|NA|TRBV5-6
CASIVARGTYGYTF
TGTGCCAGCATAGTAGCCCGGGGGACCTATGGCTACACCTTC
>once|TRBJ1-1|TRBD1|TRBV29-1
CSVLRQGALPEAFF
TGCAGCGTTCTGCGACAGGGGGCGCTTCCTGAAGCTTTCTTT
>NA|TRBJ1-2|NA|TRBV6-5
CASRDTNYGYTF
TGTGCCAGCCGGGATACTAACTATGGCTACACCTTC
>once|TRBJ1-1|NA|TRBV11-2
CASSYAGVEAFF
TGTGCCAGCAGCTATGCGGGGGTTGAAGCTTTCTTT
>NA|TRBJ2-5|TRBD2|TRBV2
CASSGSGAPKETQYF
TGTGCCAGCAGCGGTAGCGGGGCGCCCAAAGAGACCCAGTACTTC
>few|TRBJ2-7|TRBD1|TRBV5-6
CASSPWVGTAYEQYF
TGTGCCAGCAGCCCTTGGGTCGGGACAGCCTACGAGCAGTACTTC
>NA|TRBJ2-1|NA|TRBV27
CASSPVQYYNEQFF
TGTGCCAGCAGCCCCGTGCAGTACTACAATGAGCAGTTCTTC
>NA|TRBJ1-3|NA|TRBV28
CASIKGGNTIYF
TGTGCCAGCATTAAGGGGGGAAACACCATATATTTT
>NA|TRBJ2-3|TRBD2|TRBV13
CASTQGLAGSTDTQYF
TGTGCCAGCACCCAGGGTTTAGCGGGGAGCACAGATACGCAGTATTTT